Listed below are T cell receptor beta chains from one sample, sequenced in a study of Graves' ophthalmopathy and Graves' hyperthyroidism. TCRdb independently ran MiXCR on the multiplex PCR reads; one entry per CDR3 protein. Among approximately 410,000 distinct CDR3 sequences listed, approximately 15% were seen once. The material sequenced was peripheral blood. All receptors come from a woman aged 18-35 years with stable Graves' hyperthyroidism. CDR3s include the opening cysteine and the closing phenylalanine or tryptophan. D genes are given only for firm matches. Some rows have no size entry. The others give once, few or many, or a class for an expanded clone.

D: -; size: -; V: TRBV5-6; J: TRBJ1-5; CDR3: CASSIGITNQPQHF; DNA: TGTGCCAGCAGCATAGGAATCACCAATCAGCCCCAGCATTTT
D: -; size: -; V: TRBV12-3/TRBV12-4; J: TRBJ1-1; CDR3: CASNSGGETEAFF; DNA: TGTGCCAGCAACTCCGGGGGCGAGACTGAAGCTTTCTTT
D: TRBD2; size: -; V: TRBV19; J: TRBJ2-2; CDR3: CASSIGLLAGRVGELFF; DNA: TGTGCCAGTAGTATAGGCCTACTAGCGGGGAGGGTCGGGGAGCTGTTTTTT
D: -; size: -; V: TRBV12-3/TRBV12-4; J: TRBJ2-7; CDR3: CASSLWLSYEQYF; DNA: TGTGCCAGCAGTTTATGGCTTTCCTACGAGCAGTACTTC
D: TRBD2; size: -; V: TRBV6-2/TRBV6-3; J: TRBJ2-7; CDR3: CASSPSPGLAETFPYEQYF; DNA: TGTGCCAGCAGCCCCTCACCGGGACTAGCGGAGACTTTTCCCTACGAGCAGTACTTC
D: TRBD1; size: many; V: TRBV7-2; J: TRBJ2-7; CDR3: CASSPRDRVEQYF; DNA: TGTGCCAGCAGCCCCCGGGACAGGGTCGAGCAGTACTTC
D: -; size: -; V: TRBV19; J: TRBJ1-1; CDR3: CASSKQGRLNTEAFF; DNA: TGTGCCAGTAGTAAACAGGGTCGTTTGAACACTGAAGCTTTCTTT
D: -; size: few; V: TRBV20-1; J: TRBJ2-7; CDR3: CSAREAEREQYF; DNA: TGCAGTGCTAGAGAGGCGGAACGCGAGCAGTACTTC
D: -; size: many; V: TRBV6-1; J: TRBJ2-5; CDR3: CASSEFNQETQYF; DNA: TGTGCCAGCAGTGAATTCAATCAAGAGACCCAGTACTTC
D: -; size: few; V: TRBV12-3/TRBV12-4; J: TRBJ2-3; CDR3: CASSLVVGQRQYF; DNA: TGTGCCAGCAGTTTAGTCGTGGGGCAGCGGCAGTATTTT
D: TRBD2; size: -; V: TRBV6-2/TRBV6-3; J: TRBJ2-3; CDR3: CASRAPSGGAEGTDTQYF; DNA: TGTGCCAGCAGAGCCCCTAGCGGGGGGGCCGAAGGCACAGATACGCAGTATTTT
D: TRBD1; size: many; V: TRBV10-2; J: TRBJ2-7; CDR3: CASIGTGDHEQYF; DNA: TGCGCCAGCATCGGGACAGGGGATCACGAGCAGTACTTC
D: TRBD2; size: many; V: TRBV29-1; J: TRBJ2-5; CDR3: CSARLAGVETQYF; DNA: TGCAGCGCTAGACTAGCGGGGGTGGAGACCCAGTACTTC
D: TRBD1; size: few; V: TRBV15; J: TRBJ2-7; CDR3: CATSMRGGQGAEQYF; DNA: TGTGCCACCAGCATGCGGGGGGGACAGGGGGCGGAGCAGTACTTC
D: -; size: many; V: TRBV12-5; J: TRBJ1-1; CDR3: CASGFATSGTEAFF; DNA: TGTGCTAGTGGTTTCGCAACTTCGGGCACTGAAGCTTTCTTT
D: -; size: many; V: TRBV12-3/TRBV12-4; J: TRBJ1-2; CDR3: CASNRGGGYGYTF; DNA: TGTGCCAGCAACCGGGGGGGGGGCTATGGCTACACCTTC
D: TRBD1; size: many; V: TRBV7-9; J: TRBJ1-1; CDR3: CASSSWTGATEAFF; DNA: TGTGCCAGCAGCTCATGGACAGGGGCGACTGAAGCTTTCTTT
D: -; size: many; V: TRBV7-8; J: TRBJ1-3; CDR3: CASSFSGGSGSGNTIYF; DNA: TGTGCCAGCAGCTTTAGTGGCGGTTCGGGCTCTGGAAACACCATATATTTT
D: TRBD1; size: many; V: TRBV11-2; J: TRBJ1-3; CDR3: CASSPQDRDSGNTIYF; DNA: TGTGCCAGCAGCCCACAAGACAGGGACTCTGGAAACACCATATATTTT
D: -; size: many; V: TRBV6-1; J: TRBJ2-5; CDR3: CASSELTGSGETQYF; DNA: TGTGCCAGCAGTGAACTAACAGGGAGCGGCGAGACCCAGTACTTC
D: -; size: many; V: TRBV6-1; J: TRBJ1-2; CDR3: CASSRAGDSNYGYTF; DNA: TGTGCCAGCAGTCGAGCGGGAGATTCTAACTATGGCTACACCTTC
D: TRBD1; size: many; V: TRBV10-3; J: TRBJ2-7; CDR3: CAISERGHEQYF; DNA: TGTGCCATCAGTGAAAGGGGGCACGAGCAGTACTTC
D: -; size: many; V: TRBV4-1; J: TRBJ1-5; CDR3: CASSDGARNQPQHF; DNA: TGCGCCAGCAGCGACGGGGCACGAAATCAGCCCCAGCATTTT
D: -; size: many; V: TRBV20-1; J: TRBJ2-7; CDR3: CSASGKEITGLLYEQYF; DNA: TGCAGTGCTAGCGGAAAAGAGATTACGGGTCTCCTGTACGAGCAGTACTTC
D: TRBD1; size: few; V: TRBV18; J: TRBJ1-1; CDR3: CACSPQGAEAFF; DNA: TGTGCCTGCTCACCACAGGGGGCTGAAGCTTTCTTT
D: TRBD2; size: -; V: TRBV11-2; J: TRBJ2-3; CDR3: CASSSGGGTPTDTQYF; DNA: TGTGCCAGCAGCTCGGGGGGGGGGACGCCCACAGATACGCAGTATTTT
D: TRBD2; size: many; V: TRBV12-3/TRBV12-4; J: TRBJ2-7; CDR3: CASRATSGGVYEQYF; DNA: TGTGCCAGCAGGGCGACTAGCGGGGGGGTCTACGAGCAGTACTTC
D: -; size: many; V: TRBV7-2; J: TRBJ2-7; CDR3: CASSSGPGEQYF; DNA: TGTGCCAGCAGCTCAGGGCCGGGGGAGCAGTACTTC
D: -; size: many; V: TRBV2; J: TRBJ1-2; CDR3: CASVAANYGYTF; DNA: TGTGCCAGCGTAGCAGCTAACTATGGCTACACCTTC
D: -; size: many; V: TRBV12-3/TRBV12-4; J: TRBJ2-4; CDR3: CASSHHGPAKNIQYF; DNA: TGTGCCAGCAGCCACCATGGTCCAGCCAAAAACATTCAGTACTTC
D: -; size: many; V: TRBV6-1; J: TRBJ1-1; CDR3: CASSEAVGGKGTEAFF; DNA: TGTGCCAGCAGTGAAGCAGTAGGGGGAAAGGGCACTGAAGCTTTCTTT
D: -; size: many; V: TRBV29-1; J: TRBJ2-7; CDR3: CSVAGAPSYEQYF; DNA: TGCAGCGTTGCGGGGGCCCCTTCCTACGAGCAGTACTTC
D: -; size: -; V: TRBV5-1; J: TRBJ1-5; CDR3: CARAQGPQHF; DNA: TGCGCCAGGGCTCAGGGGCCCCAGCATTTT
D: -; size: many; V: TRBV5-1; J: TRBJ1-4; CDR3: CASSSGPANEKLFF; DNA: TGCGCCAGCAGCTCCGGACCGGCTAATGAAAAACTGTTTTTT
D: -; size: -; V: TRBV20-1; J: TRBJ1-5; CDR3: CSARDPGTNQPQHF; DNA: TGCAGTGCTAGAGATCCCGGTACCAATCAGCCCCAGCATTTT
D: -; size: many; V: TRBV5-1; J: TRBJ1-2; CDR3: CASSLEAGYGYTF; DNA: TGCGCCAGCAGCTTGGAGGCAGGCTATGGCTACACCTTC
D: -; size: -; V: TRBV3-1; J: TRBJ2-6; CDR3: CASSQVGLGASSGANVLTF; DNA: TGTGCCAGCAGCCAAGTGGGCCTGGGGGCCTCCTCTGGGGCCAACGTCCTGACTTTC
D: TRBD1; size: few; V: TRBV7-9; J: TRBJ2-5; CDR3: CASSWDRGAETQYF; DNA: TGTGCCAGCAGCTGGGACAGGGGAGCGGAGACCCAGTACTTC
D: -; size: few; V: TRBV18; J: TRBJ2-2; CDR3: CASSPSRGPITGELFF; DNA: TGTGCCAGCTCACCGTCTCGGGGACCGATTACCGGGGAGCTGTTTTTT
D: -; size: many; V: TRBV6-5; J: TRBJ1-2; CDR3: CASSPGRVRGYTF; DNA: TGTGCCAGCAGCCCCGGGAGGGTTCGGGGCTACACCTTC
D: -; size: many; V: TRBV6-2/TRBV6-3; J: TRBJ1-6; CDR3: CASSYVSERSPLHF; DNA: TGTGCCAGCAGTTACGTGTCCGAGAGGTCACCCCTCCACTTT
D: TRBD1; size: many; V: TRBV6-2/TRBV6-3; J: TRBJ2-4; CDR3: CASSYSMDRDSIQYF; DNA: TGTGCCAGCAGTTACTCTATGGACAGGGACAGCATTCAGTACTTC